The sequence of this T cell receptor beta chain was determined in a study of cytomegalovirus exposure and HLA in healthy donors. Findings and limits, study-wide: The availability of immune exposure information extended only to CMV serostatus.

A remark on this clone: Its cognate antigen is unknown.

This CDR3 has 15 amino acids. The V and J ends lost 6 bases and 6 bases, in that order; junction bases with no gene match: 9. The V gene's germline CDR1 is SEHNR and CDR2 FQNEAQ (reference sequence). It was with 60 Vbeta and 13 Jbeta primers that the PCR ran. The protocol was immunoSEQ multiplex PCR, while the TCRdb copy is restricted to in-frame clones and leaves out a portion. The sample has roughly 120,000 clones; about 80% are singletons. The chain couples TRBV7-9 to TRBJ2-3; 10 bases are a match to TRBD2. The source of this sequence is a woman aged 45 to 65 in good health and CMV-seropositive. Sequenced sample: PBMCs. The CDR3 region is CASSNSGGRSDTQYF. As DNA, the CDR3 is TGTGCCAGCAGTAATAGCGGGGGGCGGTCCGATACGCAGTATTTT.